A single sample gave rise to the 8 T cell receptor beta chains below, sequenced in a study of blood T cell repertoires in COVID-19. Only in-frame clones appear in the TCRdb table, and some are missing; sequencing was by immunoSEQ multiplex PCR. The sample records over 200,000 clones, more than 70% being singletons. The sequencing input was peripheral blood. All receptors come from a woman aged 55-75 years with acute or convalescent COVID-19.

This chain links TRBV5-8 with TRBJ1-3; tentative D call: TRBD1 (6 bases). The germline gives CDR1 SGHTS, CDR2 YDEGEE. CDR3 length equals 15 residues. V was pared by 5 bases and J by 0 bases, with 12 bases between. CDR3: CASRLTGRSGNTIYF. The DNA of the CDR3 is TGTGCCAGCAGATTAACAGGGCGCTCTGGAAACACCATATATTTT.

The CDR3 DNA reads as TGCGCCAGCAGTGAAGGTGGGTTGCGGGACGACTCCTACGAGCAGTACTTC. It translates to CASSEGGLRDDSYEQYF. The chain is built from TRBV10-1 and TRBJ2-7; a weak D match, TRBD2 (6 bases). Trimming took off 3 bases at V and 0 bases at J, with 18 bases between the two ends. Germline-derived CDR1 and CDR2 are WNHNN and SYGVQD (reference sequence). The CDR3 has 17 residues.

A note on this clone: The junction departs from germline at one end; a sequencing error may be responsible. The chain couples TRBV7-7 to TRBJ1-1; weak D call: TRBD1 (6 bases). Germline V lookup: CDR1 SSHAT, CDR2 FNYEAQ (reference sequence). The CDR3 is 13 amino acids. Here the CDR3 reads CASSAARGTEAFF. For the CDR3, the DNA is TGTGCTAGCAGCGCCGCGAGGGGGACTGAAGCTTTCTTT. The full variable domain, its missing parts supplied by reference TRBV7-7 and TRBJ1-1, is GAGVSQSPRYKVTKRGQDVTLRCDPISSHATLYWYQQALGQGPEFLTYFNYEAQPDKSGLPSDRFSAERPEGSISTLTIQRTEQRDSAMYRCASSAARGTEAFFGQGTRLTVV.

Details on this clone: Sequence at one end of the junction differs from germline and may be a read error. The genes are TRBV29-1 and TRBJ2-6; D possibly corresponds to TRBD1 (6 bases). Looked up from germline, CDR1 is SQVTM and CDR2 is ANQGSEA. The CDR3 is made up of 17 amino acids. The CDR3 loop is CSVEDRSSVSGANVLTF. The DNA of the CDR3 is TGCAGCGTGGAAGACAGGTCCTCCGTTTCGGGGGCCAACGTCCTGACTTTC.

V gene TRBV24-1 combines with J gene TRBJ2-7; 12 bases map to TRBD1. The CDR3 runs to 15 residues. V shed 3 bases and J 7 bases; nucleotides not matched to a gene: 6. Germline V gives CDR1 KGHDR, CDR2 SFDVKD. DNA for the CDR3: TGTGCCACCAGTGATCCCGGGACAGGGGGCCAAGAGCAGTACTTC. Translating gives CATSDPGTGGQEQYF.

CDR3 region: CASGSGQLYSNQPQHF. The CDR3, as DNA: TGTGCTAGTGGTTCGGGACAGCTTTATAGCAATCAGCCCCAGCATTTT. The chain carries TRBV12-5 and TRBJ1-5; 7 nucleotides agree with TRBD1. The trim removed 4 bases at V and 0 bases at J, leaving 6 bases unmatched. The germline gives CDR1 LGHNT, CDR2 FRNRAP. This CDR3 is built from 16 residues. The entire variable domain, with the rest obtained from reference TRBV12-5 and TRBJ1-5, is as follows: DARVTQTPRHKVTEMGQEVTMRCQPILGHNTVFWYRQTMMQGLELLAYFRNRAPLDDSGMPKDRFSAEMPDATLATLKIQPSEPRDSAVYFCASGSGQLYSNQPQHFGDGTRLSIL.

CDR3 sequence (DNA): TGTGCCAGCAGTTACCCTAAAGTTAGCAATCAGCCCCAGCATTTT. The encoded protein is CASSYPKVSNQPQHF. The genes are TRBV6-6 and TRBJ1-5; D gene uncertain. This CDR3 is 15 amino acids long. Germline V lookup: CDR1 MNHNY, CDR2 SVGAGI (reference sequence). V lost 2 bases to trimming and J lost 0 bases, with 8 bases between them.

This chain joins TRBV28 and TRBJ1-4; no clear D gene. The CDR3 covers 15 residues. V lost 4 bases, J lost 3 bases, and 12 bases lay in between. Germline assignment: CDR1 MDHEN and CDR2 SYDVKM. The CDR3 loop is CASSSAVAANEKLFF. CDR3 coding DNA: TGTGCCAGCAGTTCTGCCGTTGCGGCTAATGAAAAACTGTTTTTT.